The 12 T cell receptor beta chains in this list originate from one sample, sequenced in a study of cytomegalovirus exposure and HLA in healthy donors. With 60 Vbeta and 13 Jbeta primers, the PCR was carried out. Clones were sequenced by immunoSEQ multiplex PCR, and TCRdb holds only the in-frame ones, with some missing. The table has approximately 79,000 clones, about 78% seen once. The sequenced material came from PBMCs. All receptors derive from a male donor in good health and CMV-seropositive.

The chain uses TRBV5-1 and TRBJ1-1; TRBD1 agrees at 11 bases. CDR3 length: 15 amino acids. The V gene end was trimmed by 4 bases and the J gene end by 3 bases; junction bases not matched to a gene: 5. Germline loops: CDR1 SGHRS, CDR2 YFSETQ. The CDR3 DNA follows: TGCGCCAGCAGCCCCGGACAGGGGGCGTACACTGAAGCTTTCTTT. It is translated as CASSPGQGAYTEAFF.

The rearrangement links TRBV11-1 to TRBJ2-7; D might be TRBD2 (7 bases). The germline V gene encodes CDR1 SGHAT and CDR2 FQDESV (reference sequence). The CDR3 runs 15 residues. V gave up 4 bases and J gave up 2 bases, with 15 bases separating them. The CDR3 spells CASSSPRGGPYEQYF. DNA of the CDR3: TGTGCCAGCAGCTCTCCCCGCGGGGGCCCCTACGAGCAGTACTTC. Together with reference TRBV11-1 and TRBJ2-7, the CDR3 gives the full variable domain: EAEVAQSPRYKITEKSQAVAFWCDPISGHATLYWYRQILGQGPELLVQFQDESVVDDSQLPKDRFSAERLKGVDSTLKIQPAELGDSAMYLCASSSPRGGPYEQYFGPGTRLTVT.

J is TRBJ2-7 and V is TRBV28; no reliable D call. The CDR3 length is 12 residues. Germline CDR1 reads MDHEN; CDR2 reads SYDVKM. Trimming stripped 6 bases from V and 6 bases from J, with 12 bases between. The CDR3 region is CASSPLSCEQYF. CDR3 in DNA: TGTGCCAGCAGCCCCCTCTCGTGCGAGCAGTACTTC.

The chain has TRBV5-1 and TRBJ2-3, with TRBD2 matching over 9 bases. This CDR3 has 15 residues. Germline V gene lookup returns CDR1 SGHRS and CDR2 YFSETQ. Unmatched junction bases numbered 6, after V lost 7 bases and J lost 0 bases. The CDR3 here is CASGGLASSTDTQYF. Written as DNA, the CDR3 is TGCGCCAGCGGAGGACTAGCGAGTAGCACAGATACGCAGTATTTT.

The chain couples TRBV7-2 to TRBJ2-5; 9 nucleotides match TRBD2. From germline, CDR1 is SGHTA and CDR2 FQGNSA. J was trimmed by 4 bases and V by 7 bases; bases with no gene match: 10. This CDR3 has 15 amino acids. The CDR3 nucleotides read TGTGCCAGCACCTTGGGGCGGGGGGGGGTAGAGACCCAGTACTTC. Amino acid sequence: CASTLGRGGVETQYF.

The V call is TRBV30, the J call TRBJ2-4; D perhaps matches TRBD2 (7 bases). This CDR3 contains 17 residues. Looked up from germline, CDR1 is GTSNPN and CDR2 is SVGIG (reference sequence). The V gene lost 5 bases and the J gene lost 0 bases, with 20 bases spanning the gap. The CDR3 bases are TGTGCCTGGTCGGGGGGCTGGTTAATGGGAGCCAAAAACATTCAGTACTTC. Encoded protein: CAWSGGWLMGAKNIQYF.

The chain employs TRBV2 and TRBJ1-1; 9 nucleotides agree with TRBD1. Germline assignment: CDR1 SNHLY and CDR2 FYNNEI. The CDR3 sequence is 14 residues long. V lost 5 bases and J lost 7; bases outside the gene matches: 8. Here the CDR3 reads CASSIEQGALEAFF. The DNA of the CDR3 is TGTGCCAGCAGTATCGAACAGGGGGCCCTTGAAGCTTTCTTT.

The chain recombines TRBV2 with TRBJ2-7, with D tentatively TRBD1 (6 bases). The germline V gene encodes CDR1 SNHLY and CDR2 FYNNEI. Trimming shortened V by 6 bases and J by 3 bases, and 12 bases separated the two germline ends. CDR3 length: 13 amino acids. The CDR3: CASRRTGNYEQYF. CDR3 sequence (DNA): TGTGCCAGCAGAAGAACAGGGAACTACGAGCAGTACTTC.

This chain links TRBV5-5 with TRBJ2-5; tentative D call: TRBD2 (6 bases). The CDR3 covers 14 residues. V lost 4 bases and J 5 bases, leaving 15 bases between the germline ends. Germline-derived CDR1 and CDR2 are SGHKS and YYEKEE (reference sequence). CDR3 amino acids: CASSPGVTGETQYF. The CDR3, as DNA: TGTGCCAGCAGCCCGGGGGTTACCGGGGAGACCCAGTACTTC.

Remarks on this clone: A read error may produce the germline difference seen at one junction end. At the DNA level, this CDR3 is encoded by other sequences in the same sample as well. The chain has TRBV13 and TRBJ1-1; D unresolved. The CDR3 length is 13 residues. CDR1 PRHDT and CDR2 FYEKMQ come from the germline V gene (reference sequence). The DNA for the CDR3 is TGTGCCAGTAGCTCAACAGCGAACACTGAAGCTTTCTTT. It translates to CASSSTANTEAFF.

V usage is TRBV4-3 and J usage is TRBJ1-4; D ambiguous. Trimming removed 0 bases from V and 6 bases from J, with 8 bases in between. The CDR3 sequence is 14 residues long. Per germline, CDR1 LGHNA and CDR2 YSLEER. The CDR3 loop is CASSQDLLYEKLFF. CDR3 nucleotides: TGCGCCAGCAGCCAAGATCTATTGTATGAAAAACTGTTTTTT.

The chain employs TRBV2 and TRBJ1-5; D perhaps matches TRBD1 (6 bases). There are 16 residues in the CDR3. The V end was cut by 4 bases, the J end by 0 bases, with 13 bases between. The germline CDR1 and CDR2 sequences are SNHLY and FYNNEI. CDR3 protein: CASSVTGFHSNQPQHF. In nucleotides, the CDR3 is TGTGCCAGCAGTGTAACAGGGTTTCATAGCAATCAGCCCCAGCATTTT.